This section outlines one T cell receptor beta chain sequence together with its context. There is no known antigen for this receptor. No base quality information exists; no much larger clone differs at one position. This sample stems from a study of blood T cells in healthy people across ages (dated by TCRdb to 2015 to 2017). Study-wide context: Template switching captured roughly one uniquely barcoded TCR beta cDNA molecule per two T cells in model experiments. For two donors (one aged 18 to 29 and one aged 80 or older), the study analyzed two additional independent replicas of 1 million unique cDNA reads from the same blood draw. To avoid experimental bias, donors of different ages were randomly spread across the sequencing lanes. The donors were split into four age groups: young (average 16 years), middle-aged (39), aged (62) and long-lived (under 85). Age-related changes in TCR beta repertoire diversity were measured in the study by deep sequencing normalized with unique cDNA molecular identifiers. What the work shows at the level of the full study, not this receptor alone: Conclusive comparison of naive and antigen-experienced compartments was prevented by the profiling of bulk unsorted PBMCs. Because donor CMV infection status was unknown, age-related changes in expanded clonotypes were potentially confounded. Estimates of total diversity from one million sequenced T cells were regarded as lower bounds and underestimates. Compared with the aged group, the long-lived group had more naive CD4+ T cells, fewer expanded clones and increased TCR diversity, a pattern suggesting age selection. As age increased, observed TCR beta diversity per million T cells dropped in a roughly linear way, and a significant reduction was already evident by age roughly 40. The percentage of naive T cells measured by flow cytometry correlated strongly with observed TCR beta diversity.

Taken from the germline V gene (reference sequence), the CDR1 and CDR2 loops are SEHNR and FQNEAQ. From cysteine to phenylalanine, the CDR3 is 12 amino acids long. Kept here is only the CDR3 DNA, which spans 36 bases and is read in frame from base 1. The receptor library was made with 5' RACE. The sequencer was an Illumina HiSeq 2500. A second roughly 6 to 12 cycle PCR used a sample-barcoded 5' primer and a J-beta primer mix. A unique molecular identifier was introduced onto each TCR beta cDNA molecule by a template-switch 5' adaptor carrying 12 random nucleotides. Each sample yielded at least 3 million CDR3-containing paired-end reads. First-strand cDNA was synthesized from all RNA with the Mint cDNA synthesis kit, primed by a TRBC-specific oligonucleotide. All cDNA was treated with uracil-DNA glycosylase and then went through a first 18-cycle PCR with the universal primers M1SS and BC2_uni_R. On the study's bioinformatics: For normalization, 1 million high-quality reads were randomly selected from each sample, with every read carrying a distinct molecular identifier. Reads sharing molecular identifiers were discarded rather than binned into consensus sequences. MiTCR, set to a Q25 quality threshold and the strictest error-elimination algorithm, was used for CDR3 identification, clonotype clustering and error correction. A nonparametric unseen species model with Euler transformation was used to estimate lower-bound total TCR beta diversity. Through fastp at Q25 and MiXCR, TCRdb rebuilt clones from the public reads, retaining in-frame beta chains. One record per CDR3 amino acid sequence lists the most common genes and DNA. TCRdb's processing, not the authors' own work, is the source of the V and J calls. This sample holds 710,000 or so distinct CDR3 sequences; about a fifth were observed only once. The ten largest make up under 25% of the sample.

Systemically healthy Caucasian individuals from Russia, 39 in total and aged about 6 to 100 years, were included as donors. Ten milliliters of peripheral blood were collected from each donor into EDTA-treated Vacutainer tubes. Ficoll-Paque density-gradient centrifugation was used to isolate PBMCs, with at least 6 million obtained per sample. Total RNA was extracted from PBMCs with Trizol reagent, with at least 5.5 micrograms obtained per sample. The percentages of naive CD45RAhigh/CD27high T cells were determined by flow cytometry on a PBMC aliquot from every donor. Sequencing was done on a sample of blood. This receptor was identified in a man aged 65-85 years in good health. The chain was built from TRBV7-9 and TRBJ2-5, with no confidently assigned D gene. The DNA end is more similar to TRBJ2-1, so the J call may be wrong. The CDR3: CASSLVAPGQFF. The DNA is TGTGCCAGCAGCCTCGTTGCCCCGGGGCAGTTCTTC.